This record concerns one T cell receptor beta chain sequence. In this sample, this clonotype turned up a few times. Its antigen remains undetermined. No base qualities exist here, and no much larger clone lies one base off it. The sample comes from a study of response to subunit inactivated influenza vaccine listed by TCRdb under 2018. Some background on the complete study: Deep quantitative profiling of the T cell receptor repertoire was used in the study to follow responses to a trivalent subunit inactivated influenza vaccine. The paper as a whole reports these results and caveats: According to the authors, only a limited number of new T cells may be recruited by each seasonal influenza vaccination.

The intended sense of this specimen's time point label: more than 35 days after influenza vaccine administration. To prepare the library, RT-PCR was applied. The run used an Illumina HiSeq 2500. Clones were called with MiXCR by TCRdb after fastp trimmed the public reads at Q25, and only in-frame beta chains were retained. Each entry merges the rows of one CDR3 protein and shows their most common DNA and genes. The sample profile shows about 520,000 distinct CDR3 sequences; approximately 9.9% of them were found once. The ten largest clones take up 9.5% to 15% of the sample. According to the germline V gene, CDR1 reads SGHDT and CDR2 reads YYEEEE. The junction shows trimming of 3 bases on V and 9 bases on J, plus 12 bases between the germline ends. The CDR3, from cysteine to phenylalanine, totals 13 residues. The entry retains the CDR3 DNA only, 39 bases that are in frame from base 1.

The chain couples TRBV5-6 to TRBJ2-2; TRBD1 is possibly the D segment (5 matching bases). The material sequenced was PBMCs from blood, taken 45 days after vaccination. The TCR was taken from a man between 50 and 59 years old who received an inactivated influenza vaccine. Donor details come from another sample of the same person, matched by shared clones. For the CDR3, the sequence is CASSSTGFWELFF. The DNA reads as follows: TGTGCCAGCAGCTCCACAGGTTTCTGGGAGCTGTTTTTT.